Following are 21 T cell receptor beta chains from one sample sequenced in a study of cytomegalovirus exposure and HLA in healthy donors. The PCR used 60 Vbeta and 13 Jbeta primers. This table comes from immunoSEQ multiplex PCR, and its TCRdb copy is limited to in-frame clones, with some not included. The sample has approximately 110,000 clones, 70% to 80% seen once; the top ten hold 3.1%. Input material: PBMCs. The source is a woman between 40 and 50 years old in good health and CMV-seronegative.

V and J are TRBV28 and TRBJ1-1; D not certain. Trimming left V 4 bases short and J 5 bases short, with 8 bases between. Germline values: CDR1 MDHEN, CDR2 SYDVKM. This CDR3 has 12 residues. The CDR3 bases are TGTGCCAGCAGTTCTAGCGTTACTGAAGCTTTCTTT. The encoded protein is CASSSSVTEAFF.

The CDR3 reads CASSIGLDEQFF. Written as DNA, the CDR3 is TGTGCCAGCAGTATTGGACTGGATGAGCAGTTCTTC. J is TRBJ2-1 and V is TRBV28; a possible D gene is TRBD2 (5 bases). Per the germline V gene, CDR1 is MDHEN and CDR2 is SYDVKM. V was trimmed by 5 bases and J by 8 bases, leaving 10 bases between them. This CDR3 region has 12 residues.

The chain carries TRBV4-3 and TRBJ2-1; 7 nucleotides line up with TRBD2. With V trimmed by 5 bases and J by 2 bases, 6 bases remained unmatched. The germline V gene has CDR1 LGHNA and CDR2 YSLEER. CDR3 size: 15 residues. CDR3 sequence: CASSARLAAYNEQFF. The CDR3 bases are TGCGCCAGCAGCGCCCGACTAGCTGCCTACAATGAGCAGTTCTTC.

The chain employs TRBV18 and TRBJ2-7, with 7 bases fitting TRBD1. After removal of 3 bases from V and 5 bases from J, the junction contained 4 bases not matched to a gene. The germline gives CDR1 KGHSH, CDR2 LQKENI. This CDR3 has 13 residues. CDR3 sequence: CASSPDRLHEQYF. The CDR3 coding sequence is TGTGCCAGCTCACCGGACAGGCTGCACGAGCAGTACTTC.

The chain couples TRBV7-9 to TRBJ2-7; 7 bases are shared with TRBD1. The V gene end was trimmed by 4 bases and the J gene end by 2 bases; junction bases not matched to a gene: 8. Germline V gives CDR1 SEHNR, CDR2 FQNEAQ (reference sequence). This CDR3 region has 15 residues. The CDR3 protein is CASSSEGQGAYEQYF. In DNA, the CDR3 is TGTGCCAGCAGCTCGGAAGGGCAGGGGGCCTACGAGCAGTACTTC.

V is TRBV30 and J is TRBJ2-3; 7 bases are a match to TRBD2. Unmatched junction bases numbered 12, after V lost 3 bases and J lost 3 bases. Looked up from germline, CDR1 is GTSNPN and CDR2 is SVGIG (reference sequence). There are 16 residues in the CDR3. The CDR3 reads CAWRGGSQRGTDTQYF. CDR3 DNA sequence: TGTGCCTGGAGGGGAGGGAGCCAGAGAGGGACAGATACGCAGTATTTT.

The V gene is TRBV5-1, the J gene TRBJ2-3, with 9 bases identical to TRBD2. Germline CDR1 and CDR2: SGHRS and YFSETQ. The CDR3 is 15 residues long. V trimming: 0 bases; J trimming: 1 base; junction bases outside the gene matches: 0. In nucleotides, the CDR3 is TGCGCCAGCAGCTTGGAGCGGGGGGGCACAGATACGCAGTATTTT. Amino acids: CASSLERGGTDTQYF.

The CDR3 region is CASSLRGGGVYGYTF. The CDR3 DNA reads as TGTGCCAGCAGTTTAAGGGGAGGTGGAGTGTATGGCTACACCTTC. J is TRBJ1-2 and V is TRBV28; D possibly corresponds to TRBD1 (5 bases). The CDR3 sequence is 15 residues long. Trimming took off 2 bases at V and 5 bases at J, with 15 bases between the two ends. Germline V lookup: CDR1 MDHEN, CDR2 SYDVKM.

V is TRBV29-1 and J is TRBJ2-7; TRBD2 agrees at 8 bases. CDR3 length equals 13 residues. After removal of 7 bases from V and 4 bases from J, the junction contained 9 bases not matched to a gene. Per the germline V gene, CDR1 is SQVTM and CDR2 is ANQGSEA. CDR3 sequence (DNA): TGCAGCGCCTCCGGGACTAGTCGATACGAGCAGTACTTC. Protein: CSASGTSRYEQYF.

The chain joins TRBV5-4 to TRBJ1-1, with TRBD1 as a possible D gene (5 bases). Germline CDR1 and CDR2: SGHNT and YYREEE (reference sequence). Trimming took off 2 bases at V and 1 base at J, with 12 bases between the two ends. The CDR3 consists of 15 residues. The CDR3: CASSFGGGRNTEAFF. For the CDR3, the DNA is TGTGCCAGCAGCTTTGGGGGGGGTAGGAACACTGAAGCTTTCTTT.

This chain connects TRBV5-4 to TRBJ2-3; 11 nucleotides align to TRBD2. Germline values: CDR1 SGHNT, CDR2 YYREEE (reference sequence). J was trimmed by 4 bases and V by 5 bases; bases with no gene match: 9. This CDR3 comprises 16 residues. The CDR3 here is CASRPSLAGVPDTQYF. The CDR3 coding sequence is TGTGCCAGCAGGCCCTCACTAGCGGGGGTCCCAGATACGCAGTATTTT.

The chain has TRBV4-3 and TRBJ2-5; 11 bases line up with TRBD2. This CDR3 has 16 residues. With V trimmed by 2 bases and J by 2 bases, 4 bases remained unmatched. CDR1 LGHNA and CDR2 YSLEER come from the germline V gene. The CDR3 loop is CASSQTLAGVQETQYF. The CDR3 DNA sequence: TGCGCCAGCAGCCAAACACTAGCGGGGGTACAAGAGACCCAGTACTTC.

This chain joins TRBV9 and TRBJ2-3, with TRBD1 matching over 10 bases. Germline loops: CDR1 SGDLS, CDR2 YYNGEE. The CDR3 runs 18 residues. Trimming at V came to 4 bases and at J to 1 base, leaving 12 bases not matched to a gene. The CDR3 sequence is CASSPEGTGVIRTDTQYF. CDR3 nucleotides: TGTGCCAGCAGCCCGGAGGGGACAGGGGTAATTCGCACAGATACGCAGTATTTT.

The chain joins TRBV5-5 to TRBJ1-1; D not resolved. The germline gives CDR1 SGHKS, CDR2 YYEKEE (reference sequence). V dropped 0 bases and J dropped 6 bases, with 12 bases sitting between them. The length of the CDR3 is 14 residues. This CDR3 is CASSLADRGAEAFF. The CDR3 nucleotides read TGTGCCAGCAGCTTGGCCGATAGAGGTGCTGAAGCTTTCTTT.

The genes are TRBV6-6 and TRBJ2-5, with 13 bases aligning to TRBD2. Trimming cost V 6 bases and J 2 bases; bases outside gene matches: 0. The CDR3 spans 14 residues. Germline V gives CDR1 MNHNY, CDR2 SVGAGI (reference sequence). CDR3 residues: CASRTSGRQETQYF. As DNA, the CDR3 is TGTGCCAGCAGGACTAGCGGGAGGCAAGAGACCCAGTACTTC.

This sequence joins TRBV11-2 and TRBJ1-1, with D perhaps matching TRBD1 (6 bases). Germline V gene data show CDR1 as SGHAT and CDR2 as FQNNGV. Trimming removed 1 base from V and 2 bases from J, with 20 bases in between. The CDR3 spans 18 residues. CDR3 sequence: CASSLGRGAGEGNTEAFF. CDR3 DNA sequence: TGTGCCAGCAGCTTAGGTCGAGGGGCAGGGGAGGGAAACACTGAAGCTTTCTTT.

This clone appeared a single time. The chain recombines TRBV28 with TRBJ1-1; 9 bases align to TRBD1. CDR1 is MDHEN, CDR2 SYDVKM, per germline. The CDR3 loop spans 15 amino acids. J lost 7 bases, V lost 5 bases, and 11 bases had no gene match. The CDR3: CASSGPGQGGREAFF. The CDR3 nucleotides are TGTGCCAGCAGTGGCCCGGGACAGGGCGGGCGTGAAGCTTTCTTT. Full variable domain (outside the CDR3, taken from reference TRBV28 and TRBJ1-1): DVKVTQSSRYLVKRTGEKVFLECVQDMDHENMFWYRQDPGLGLRLIYFSYDVKMKEKGDIPEGYSVSREKKERFSLILESASTNQTSMYLCASSGPGQGGREAFFGQGTRLTVV.

This clone was counted a few times. The chain couples TRBV6-1 to TRBJ1-1, with D maybe TRBD1 (6 bases). V lost 6 bases, J lost 4 bases, and 12 bases lay in between. The CDR3 runs 13 residues. Germline lookup yields CDR1 MNHNS and CDR2 SASEGT. This chain's CDR3 is CASRGGRGTEAFF. The CDR3 region has the DNA TGTGCCAGCAGAGGGGGTCGAGGCACTGAAGCTTTCTTT.

V usage is TRBV5-1 and J usage is TRBJ2-7; possibly TRBD2 for D (6 bases). The V and J ends lost 0 bases and 0 bases respectively, with 16 bases between them. Germline lookup yields CDR1 SGHRS and CDR2 YFSETQ. The CDR3 runs to 17 residues. CDR3 in amino acids: CASSLESGDPYSYEQYF. The CDR3 DNA reads TGCGCCAGCAGCTTGGAATCGGGGGACCCCTACTCCTACGAGCAGTACTTC.

The chain is built from TRBV11-3 and TRBJ2-5; the D gene is possibly TRBD2 (5 bases). Deletions cut 1 base from V and 11 bases from J, with 14 bases between. The germline V gene encodes CDR1 SGHNT and CDR2 YENEEA. The CDR3 runs 13 residues. The CDR3 DNA reads TGTGCCAGCAGCTTAGCACCGGGGTCTGAGCAGTACTTC. Translated, it gives CASSLAPGSEQYF. Combining the CDR3 with reference TRBV11-3 and TRBJ2-5 gives the whole variable domain EAGVVQSPRYKIIEKKQPVAFWCNPISGHNTLYWYLQNLGQGPELLIRYENEEAVDDSQLPKDRFSAERLKGVDSTLKIQPAELGDSAVYLCASSLAPGSEQYFGPGTRLLVL.

The chain's CDR3 is CARDLGKERVQYF. In nucleotides, the CDR3 is TGTGCCAGGGACTTGGGGAAGGAAAGAGTGCAGTACTTC. The rearrangement links TRBV19 to TRBJ2-7; possibly TRBD2 for D (5 bases). The CDR3 runs 13 residues. Trimming took 9 bases from V and 9 from J, leaving 21 bases between them. In germline, CDR1 is LNHDA, CDR2 SQIVND (reference sequence).